These 27 T cell receptor beta chains originate from one sample sequenced in a study of tumor-infiltrating lymphocytes in primary liver carcinoma (dated by TCRdb to about 2017). Without any cell sorting, total RNA and DNA were co-extracted from approximately 22-30 mg of bulk tissue using the AllPrep DNA/RNA mini kit. Sequencing was performed on an Illumina HiSeq 2500. A constant-region primer and ProtoScript II reverse transcriptase were used to reverse-transcribe TCRbeta-specific cDNA from about 530 ng total RNA. TCRbeta libraries were built with three nested multiplex PCR rounds, a slightly modified ARM-PCR procedure. The first two PCR rounds used multiplex TRBV1-TRBV30 forward primers with a Cbeta reverse primer, each for roughly 11 cycles. In TCRdb, the public reads were trimmed at Q25 with fastp and aligned with MiXCR, with productive beta chains retained. Each entry merges the rows of one CDR3 protein and shows their most common DNA and genes. The sample contains roughly 20,000 distinct CDR3 sequences, 79% of them found a single time. The ten top clones hold less than 50% of the sample.

Sample: liver tumor tissue from sampling region 4. The cell subset or site tag for this specimen amounts to: tumor region T4, right-lateral pole. The source is a woman in her thirties with primary liver carcinoma and hepatitis B virus infection.

Notes on this clonotype: The missing conserved phenylalanine or tryptophan at the end of this CDR3 makes a read error likely. The chain's CDR3 is CVSSSSGSWEAQYC. Written as DNA, the CDR3 is TGTGTCAGCAGCTCCTCGGGGAGCTGGGAGGCCCAGTACTGC. The rearrangement links TRBV11-2 to TRBJ2-5; tentative D call: TRBD2 (6 bases). The CDR3 has 14 residues. Germline V CDR1 and CDR2: SGHAT, FQNNGV.

As concerns this clonotype: This may be a read error, as it is one base from a much larger clone. The rearrangement uses TRBV20-1 and TRBJ2-7; possible D gene TRBD2, 5 bases. V lost 5 bases, J lost 2 bases, and 19 bases lay in between. The germline gives CDR1 DFQATT, CDR2 SNEGSKA (reference sequence). The CDR3 is 15 residues long. The CDR3: CSAFPVGASTYEQYF. The CDR3 bases are TGCAGTGCTTTCCCAGTGGGAGCCTCAACCTACGAGCAGTACTTC.

A note on this clonotype: One end of the junction is discordant with germline, which a read error may explain. The chain links TRBV6-5 to TRBJ2-2, with 12 nucleotides matching TRBD1. Germline V gives CDR1 MNHEY, CDR2 SVGAGI. There are 17 residues in the CDR3. The CDR3 region has the DNA TGTGCCAGGAGTTATTCAATAGGGACAGGGGGCAGAGGGGAGCTGTTTTTT. It encodes CARSYSIGTGGRGELFF.

A few counts support this clonotype. The chain has TRBV11-2 and TRBJ1-1, with 8 bases that match TRBD1. V was pared by 5 bases and J by 5 bases, with 25 bases of the junction left unmatched. The CDR3 length is 20 residues. The germline CDR1 and CDR2 sequences are SGHAT and FQNNGV. The CDR3 DNA sequence: TGTGCCAGCAGCGCTCGGGACAGGTTGTGCAAGAGGTGGAGTAATACTGAAGCTTTCTTT. It specifies CASSARDRLCKRWSNTEAFF.

This clonotype rates as medium-sized. This chain's CDR3 is CASSPWRGYGYTF. The CDR3 DNA reads TGTGCCAGCAGCCCTTGGAGGGGGTATGGCTACACCTTC. The chain has TRBV14 and TRBJ1-2, with D tentatively TRBD1 (6 bases). The germline V gene encodes CDR1 SGHDN and CDR2 FVKESK. The V gene lost 4 bases and the J gene lost 5 bases, with 11 bases spanning the gap. This CDR3 comprises 13 residues.

Concerning this clonotype: The junction differs from germline at one of its ends, possibly a read error. The V gene is TRBV11-2, the J gene TRBJ1-4; D call uncertain. The CDR3 covers 12 residues. In germline, CDR1 is SGHAT, CDR2 FQNNGV. The CDR3 region has the DNA TGTGCCAGCAGCCACTGGGCGGGAAAACAGTTTTTT. The encoded protein is CASSHWAGKQFF.

Regarding this clonotype: The CDR3 does not close with the conserved phenylalanine or tryptophan, likely indicating a read error. CDR3 DNA sequence: TGTACCAGCAGCTCGGGAGGTCTCTCCTACGAGCAGTACCTC. Translation gives CTSSSGGLSYEQYL. J is TRBJ2-7 and V is TRBV7-9; 7 nucleotides agree with TRBD2. The CDR3 covers 14 residues. The germline CDR1 and CDR2 sequences are SEHNR and FQNEAQ (reference sequence).

Regarding this clonotype: At one boundary the junction diverges from the germline segment, which might be a read error. The CDR3 is CANSPRAGDNSLPHF. In nucleotides, the CDR3 is TGTGCCAACAGCCCAAGGGCGGGGGATAATTCACTCCCCCACTTT. The chain links TRBV5-4 to TRBJ1-6; D might be TRBD1 (5 bases). The germline gives CDR1 SGHNT, CDR2 YYREEE (reference sequence). The CDR3 loop spans 15 amino acids.

The table lists this clonotype with many counts. One end of the junction varies from germline; a read error may be responsible. The CDR3 nucleotides read TGTGTCAGCAGCCCGGGACAGGGGAGCTATGGTTACACCTTC. Translation: CVSSPGQGSYGYTF. The rearrangement uses TRBV5-4 and TRBJ1-2, with 10 bases fitting TRBD1. CDR1 and CDR2 (germline): SGHNT, YYREEE (reference sequence). The length of the CDR3 is 14 residues. The full variable domain, in which reference TRBV5-4 and TRBJ1-2 provide the parts outside the CDR3, is ETGVTQSPTHLIKTRGQQVTLRCSSQSGHNTVSWYQQALGQGPQFIFQYYREEENGRGNFPPRFSGLQFPNYSSELNVNALELDDSALYLCVSSPGQGSYGYTFGSGTRLTVV.

This clonotype occurred once. This CDR3 fails to terminate in the conserved phenylalanine or tryptophan, so it likely reflects a read error. V usage is TRBV7-9 and J usage is TRBJ1-2, with D unresolved. CDR1 is SEHNR and CDR2 is FQNEAQ in the germline V gene (reference sequence). There are 14 residues in the CDR3. The V and J ends lost 5 bases and 2 bases respectively, with 12 bases between them. CDR3 amino acids: CASSPSGCNYGYTS. CDR3 coding DNA: TGTGCCAGCAGCCCATCAGGCTGCAACTATGGCTACACCTCC.

The J gene is TRBJ1-2, the V gene TRBV4-3; tentative D call: TRBD1 (5 bases). The CDR3 spans 15 residues. Germline assignment: CDR1 LGHNA and CDR2 YSLEER. Trimming removed 10 bases at V and 6 bases at J, with 24 bases between. The DNA of the CDR3 is TGCGCCACCAGAAAAGATTGGGGCAGGGTGAATGGCTACACCTTC. Encoded protein: CATRKDWGRVNGYTF.

Regarding this clonotype: One junction end does not reproduce the germline sequence, and a read error may be involved. V and J are TRBV10-3 and TRBJ2-1; maybe TRBD2 (5 bases). The CDR3 spans 14 residues. Germline V gene sequence: CDR1 ENHRY, CDR2 SYGVKD. The CDR3 region has the DNA TGTGCCATCAGTCCCACGACGACCCGGGATAAGCATTTCTTC. It translates to CAISPTTTRDKHFF.

By frequency in the sample, this clonotype is medium-sized. The rearrangement uses TRBV29-1 and TRBJ2-1; 8 positions match TRBD2. Per the germline V gene, CDR1 is SQVTM and CDR2 is ANQGSEA. Trimming removed 7 bases from V and 3 bases from J; junction bases left unmatched: 8. CDR3 length: 14 amino acids. The CDR3 sequence: CSAAGLAGYNEQFF. CDR3 DNA: TGCAGCGCCGCCGGGCTAGCGGGCTACAATGAGCAGTTCTTC.

Points on this clonotype: This may come from a read error, since a much larger clone is one base off. J is TRBJ2-2 and V is TRBV19, with 8 positions matching TRBD2. The CDR3 runs 16 residues. Per germline, CDR1 LNHDA and CDR2 SQIVND (reference sequence). J gave up 4 bases and V 7 bases, and 11 bases lay outside the gene matches. The CDR3 loop reads CASTMRLAGTTGELFF. CDR3 sequence (DNA): TGTGCCAGTACAATGAGGCTAGCGGGCACCACCGGGGAGCTGTTTTTT.

Concerning this clonotype itself: One junction end does not reproduce the germline sequence, and a read error may be involved. This chain joins TRBV11-3 and TRBJ2-1, with no clear D. The CDR3 runs 17 residues. From germline, CDR1 is SGHNT and CDR2 YENEEA. CDR3: CASSLDLAASFYNELFF. The CDR3, as DNA: TGTGCCAGCAGCTTAGATCTGGCAGCGAGCTTCTACAATGAGCTGTTCTTC.

To note about this clonotype: Sequence at one end of the junction differs from germline and may be a read error. This rearrangement joins TRBV10-3 to TRBJ2-1; D unclear. CDR3 length: 14 amino acids. The germline CDR1 and CDR2 sequences are ENHRY and SYGVKD. This CDR3 is CAISPTVTPDEQLF. CDR3 coding DNA: TGTGCCATCAGTCCCACGGTGACCCCGGATGAGCAGCTCTTC.

This sequence joins TRBV6-5 and TRBJ1-5, with 7 bases lining up with TRBD1. Germline-derived CDR1 and CDR2 are MNHEY and SVGAGI. The CDR3 totals 13 residues. Trimming removed 10 bases from V and 9 bases from J; junction bases left unmatched: 12. The CDR3 sequence: CAIWDSVGGPQHF. CDR3 coding DNA: TGTGCCATCTGGGACAGCGTCGGGGGGCCCCAGCATTTT.

The table lists this clonotype with a few counts. Mismatch with germline at one junction end may stem from a read error. The rearrangement uses TRBV12-3 or TRBV12-4 and TRBJ1-1; D gene ambiguous. The CDR3 loop spans 13 amino acids. The CDR3 nucleotides are TGTGCCAGCAGTCGGCCGGCGAACACTGAAGCTTCCTTC. Translating gives CASSRPANTEASF.

The chain employs TRBV11-2 and TRBJ1-1; D not certain. With 5 bases removed from V and 0 bases from J, the gap between germline ends came to 7 bases. The CDR3 has 13 amino acids. Germline V lookup: CDR1 SGHAT, CDR2 FQNNGV. In DNA, the CDR3 is TGTGCCAGCAGCCCTAGTTTGAACACTGAAGCTTTCTTT. Encoded protein: CASSPSLNTEAFF.

By sample fraction, this clonotype is medium-sized. The chain employs TRBV28 and TRBJ1-1; unclear D gene. V gave up 3 bases and J gave up 8 bases, with 7 bases separating them. CDR1 MDHEN and CDR2 SYDVKM come from the germline V gene. The CDR3 covers 11 residues. In DNA form, the CDR3 reads TGTGCCAGCAGTTTCGGGCGGGAAGCTTTCTTT. Amino acid sequence: CASSFGREAFF.

In its sample, this clonotype was seen many times. The chain employs TRBV14 and TRBJ2-7; 9 positions match TRBD2. CDR3 length equals 16 residues. CDR1 is SGHDN and CDR2 is FVKESK in the germline V gene. J was trimmed by 7 bases and V by 0 bases; bases with no gene match: 10. CDR3 nucleotides: TGTGCCAGCAGCCAAGACCTAGCGGGACCCACTAAAGAGCAGTACTTC. It translates to CASSQDLAGPTKEQYF.

Concerning this clonotype itself: The junction departs from the called germline gene at one end, perhaps through a read error. CDR3 nucleotide sequence: TGCGCCAACAGCCAAGATATGGGGGGGGGCAATAATGAAAAACTGTTTTTT. This translates into CANSQDMGGGNNEKLFF. V gene TRBV4-3 combines with J gene TRBJ1-4, with D perhaps TRBD1 (6 bases). The CDR3 totals 17 residues. Germline V gene lookup returns CDR1 LGHNA and CDR2 YSLEER.

Worth noting for this clonotype: Germline and junction disagree at one end, which may indicate a read error. The genes are TRBV5-4 and TRBJ1-2; 7 positions match TRBD1. Looked up from germline, CDR1 is SGHNT and CDR2 is YYREEE (reference sequence). CDR3 size: 14 residues. The CDR3: CAGSLQGQVYGYTF. The CDR3, as DNA: TGTGCCGGCAGTTTGCAAGGACAGGTCTACGGCTACACCTTC.

CDR3 coding DNA: TGTGCCAGCTGCCTGTCCGCGACTAGCGGACTTGAACAGTTCTTC. Its translation is CASCLSATSGLEQFF. The chain has TRBV12-3 or TRBV12-4 and TRBJ2-1, with TRBD2 matching 9 bases. This CDR3 region has 15 residues. The ends lost 8 bases at V and 13 bases at J; junction bases unmatched: 18.

This clonotype was observed a single time. A junction boundary mismatches the germline segment, possibly from a read error. The rearrangement links TRBV11-2 to TRBJ1-1, with a tentative D call TRBD1 (5 bases). The CDR3 totals 20 residues. Germline CDR1 SGHAT, CDR2 FQNNGV. CDR3 coding DNA: TGTACCAGTAGCGCTCGGGACGGAGGGCGCAAGAGGTGGAGTAACACTGAAGCTTTCTTT. The encoded protein is CTSSARDGGRKRWSNTEAFF. The full variable domain, in which reference TRBV11-2 and TRBJ1-1 provide the parts outside the CDR3, is EAGVAQSPRYKIIEKRQSVAFWCNPISGHATLYWYQQILGQGPKLLIQFQNNGVVDDSQLPKDRFSAERLKGVDSTLKIQPAKLEDSAVYLCTSSARDGGRKRWSNTEAFFGQGTRLTVV.

In this sample, this clonotype turned up once. The chain combines TRBV6-1 with TRBJ1-5; D is uncertain. CDR3 length: 15 residues. Germline V gives CDR1 MNHNS, CDR2 SASEGT. The V end was cut by 4 bases, the J end by 7 bases, with 17 bases between. CDR3 DNA: TGTGCCAGCAGTGTCATGGTAGAATCGTTCCAGCCCCAGCATTTT. As protein: CASSVMVESFQPQHF.

Details on this clonotype: Sequence at one end of the junction differs from germline and may be a read error. The chain is built from TRBV11-2 and TRBJ2-1; D could derive from TRBD1 or TRBD2 (5 bases each). Germline V CDR1 and CDR2: SGHAT, FQNNGV. This CDR3 comprises 14 residues. The CDR3 DNA reads TGTGCCAGCGGCCTCGAGGGGACGTGGAATGAGCGGTTCTTC. Amino acids: CASGLEGTWNERFF.